This TCR beta chain was sequenced during a study of T cell responses to AZD1222 COVID-19 vaccine. General study points: Repertoires in all cases were sampled only once the peak T cell response had passed. The sample set comprised mostly white British donors with more females, and clonal diversity was possibly underestimated. AZD1222 recipients seropositive at baseline numbered only six or seven.

Repertoires were generated with immunoSEQ multiplex PCR, while TCRdb's copy carries only in-frame clones and drops some. The data show about 130,000 clones, 88% seen once. CDR3 size: 12 residues. V was clipped by 2 bases and J by 13 bases; unmatched bases: 6. Germline CDR1 and CDR2: MDHEN and SYDVKM. For this clone: The antigen remains undetermined.

This specimen consisted of peripheral blood, obtained on day 0 of MenACWY control vaccination. J is TRBJ1-1 and V is TRBV28, with 8 nucleotides matching TRBD1. The TCR was taken from an adult in good health. This CDR3 reads CASSLRDRRSFF. The CDR3 nucleotides are TGTGCCAGCAGTTTACGGGACAGGCGGAGTTTCTTT.